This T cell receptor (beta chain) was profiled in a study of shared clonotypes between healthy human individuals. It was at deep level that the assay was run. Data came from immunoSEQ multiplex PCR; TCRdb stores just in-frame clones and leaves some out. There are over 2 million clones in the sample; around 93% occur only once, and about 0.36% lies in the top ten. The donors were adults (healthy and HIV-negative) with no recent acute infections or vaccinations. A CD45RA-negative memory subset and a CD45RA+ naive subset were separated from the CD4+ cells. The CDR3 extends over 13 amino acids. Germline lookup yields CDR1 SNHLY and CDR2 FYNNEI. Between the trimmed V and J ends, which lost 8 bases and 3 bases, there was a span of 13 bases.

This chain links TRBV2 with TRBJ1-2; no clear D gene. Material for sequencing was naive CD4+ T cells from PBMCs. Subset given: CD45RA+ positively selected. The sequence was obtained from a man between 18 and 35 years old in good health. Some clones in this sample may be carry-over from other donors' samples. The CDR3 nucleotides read TGTGCCAGCCTAGACGACGGTTACTATGGCTACACCTTC. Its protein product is CASLDDGYYGYTF.